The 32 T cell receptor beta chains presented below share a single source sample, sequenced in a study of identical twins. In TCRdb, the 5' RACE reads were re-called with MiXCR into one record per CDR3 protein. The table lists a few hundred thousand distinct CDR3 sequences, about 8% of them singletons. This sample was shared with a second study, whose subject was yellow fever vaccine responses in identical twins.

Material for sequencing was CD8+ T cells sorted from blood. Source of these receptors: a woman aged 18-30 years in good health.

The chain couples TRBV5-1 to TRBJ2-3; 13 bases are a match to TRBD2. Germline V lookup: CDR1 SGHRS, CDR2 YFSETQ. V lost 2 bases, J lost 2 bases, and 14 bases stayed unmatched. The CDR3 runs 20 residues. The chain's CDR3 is CASSLTRTSGGLLDTDTQYF. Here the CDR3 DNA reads TGCGCCAGCAGCTTAACCCGGACTAGCGGGGGACTACTTGACACAGATACGCAGTATTTT.

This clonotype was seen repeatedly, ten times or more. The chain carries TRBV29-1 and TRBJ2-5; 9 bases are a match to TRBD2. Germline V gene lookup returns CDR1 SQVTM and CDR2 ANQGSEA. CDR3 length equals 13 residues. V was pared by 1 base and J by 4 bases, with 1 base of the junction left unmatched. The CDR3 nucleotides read TGCAGCGTTGAAGCTAGCGGGGTAGAGACCCAGTACTTC. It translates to CSVEASGVETQYF. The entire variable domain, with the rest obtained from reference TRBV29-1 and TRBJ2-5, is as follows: SAVISQKPSRDICQRGTSLTIQCQVDSQVTMMFWYRQQPGQSLTLIATANQGSEATYESGFVIDKFPISRPNLTFSTLTVSNMSPEDSSIYLCSVEASGVETQYFGPGTRLLVL.

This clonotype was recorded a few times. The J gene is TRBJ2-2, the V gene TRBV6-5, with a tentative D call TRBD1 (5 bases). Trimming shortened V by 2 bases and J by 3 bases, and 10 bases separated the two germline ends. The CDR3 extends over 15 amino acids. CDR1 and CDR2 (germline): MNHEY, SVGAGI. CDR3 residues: CASSYQGAHTGELFF. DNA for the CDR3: TGTGCCAGCAGTTACCAAGGGGCCCACACCGGGGAGCTGTTTTTT.

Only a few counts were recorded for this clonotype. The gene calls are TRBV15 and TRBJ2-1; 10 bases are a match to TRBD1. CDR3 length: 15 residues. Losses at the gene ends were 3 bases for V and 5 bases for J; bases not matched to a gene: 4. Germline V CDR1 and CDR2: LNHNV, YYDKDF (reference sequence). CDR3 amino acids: CATSRVGTGDNEQFF. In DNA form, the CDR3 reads TGTGCCACCAGCAGGGTGGGGACAGGGGACAATGAGCAGTTCTTC.

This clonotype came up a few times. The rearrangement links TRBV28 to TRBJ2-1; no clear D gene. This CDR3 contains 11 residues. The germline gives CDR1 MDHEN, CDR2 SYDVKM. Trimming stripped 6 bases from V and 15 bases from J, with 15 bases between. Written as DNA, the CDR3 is TGTGCCAGCAGGTACGGTGCCGCTTGGTTCTTC. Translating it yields CASRYGAAWFF.

This CDR3 is CASKPTGEQYF. The CDR3 bases are TGTGCCAGCAAACCCACGGGGGAGCAGTACTTC. The genes are TRBV11-2 and TRBJ2-7; D possibly corresponds to TRBD2 (5 bases). Germline values: CDR1 SGHAT, CDR2 FQNNGV. The germline V and J ends were trimmed by 7 bases and 7 bases, with 11 bases remaining between them. The CDR3 extends over 11 amino acids.

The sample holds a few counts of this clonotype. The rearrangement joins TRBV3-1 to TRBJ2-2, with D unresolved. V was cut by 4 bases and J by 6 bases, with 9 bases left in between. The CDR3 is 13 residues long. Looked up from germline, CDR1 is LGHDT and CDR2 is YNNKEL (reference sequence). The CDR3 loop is CASSPRGAGELFF. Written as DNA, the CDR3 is TGTGCCAGCAGCCCCCGCGGAGCCGGGGAGCTGTTTTTT.

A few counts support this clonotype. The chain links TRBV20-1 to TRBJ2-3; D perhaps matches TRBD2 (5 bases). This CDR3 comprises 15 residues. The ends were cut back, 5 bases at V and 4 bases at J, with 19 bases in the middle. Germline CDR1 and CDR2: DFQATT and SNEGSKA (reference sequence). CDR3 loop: CSAGLVGVESDTQYF. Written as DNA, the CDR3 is TGCAGTGCTGGTTTGGTGGGAGTCGAGTCAGATACGCAGTATTTT.

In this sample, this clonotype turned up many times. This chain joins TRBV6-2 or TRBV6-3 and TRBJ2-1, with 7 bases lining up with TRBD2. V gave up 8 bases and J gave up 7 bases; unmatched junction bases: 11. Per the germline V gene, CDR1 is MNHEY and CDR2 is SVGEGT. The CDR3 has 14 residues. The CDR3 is CASLGRTRGNEQFF. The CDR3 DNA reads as TGTGCCAGCTTGGGCAGGACTAGAGGGAATGAGCAGTTCTTC.

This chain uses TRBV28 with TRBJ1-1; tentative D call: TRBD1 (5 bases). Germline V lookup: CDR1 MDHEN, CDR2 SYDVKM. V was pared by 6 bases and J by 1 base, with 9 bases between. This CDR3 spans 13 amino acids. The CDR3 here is CASRWGPNTEAFF. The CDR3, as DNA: TGTGCCAGCAGATGGGGACCGAACACTGAAGCTTTCTTT.

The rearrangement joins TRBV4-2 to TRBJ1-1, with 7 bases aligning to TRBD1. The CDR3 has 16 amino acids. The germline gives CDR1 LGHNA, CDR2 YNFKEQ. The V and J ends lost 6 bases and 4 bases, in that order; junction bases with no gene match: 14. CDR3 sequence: CASSNPEGQGGTEAFF. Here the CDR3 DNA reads TGTGCCAGCAGTAACCCTGAGGGGCAGGGGGGCACTGAAGCTTTCTTT.

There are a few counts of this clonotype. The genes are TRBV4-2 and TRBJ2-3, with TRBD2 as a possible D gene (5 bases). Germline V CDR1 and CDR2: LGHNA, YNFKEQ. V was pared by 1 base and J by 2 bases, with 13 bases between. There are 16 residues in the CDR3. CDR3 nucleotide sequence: TGTGCCAGCAGCCAAGCACTGGCGGGCCCCACAGATACGCAGTATTTT. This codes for CASSQALAGPTDTQYF.

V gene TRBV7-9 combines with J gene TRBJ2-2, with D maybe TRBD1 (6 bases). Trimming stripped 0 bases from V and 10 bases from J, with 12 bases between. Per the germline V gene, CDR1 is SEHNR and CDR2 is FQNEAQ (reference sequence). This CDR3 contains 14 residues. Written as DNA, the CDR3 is TGTGCCAGCAGCTTAGCCAACAGGGTAGAGGAGCTGTTTTTT. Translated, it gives CASSLANRVEELFF.

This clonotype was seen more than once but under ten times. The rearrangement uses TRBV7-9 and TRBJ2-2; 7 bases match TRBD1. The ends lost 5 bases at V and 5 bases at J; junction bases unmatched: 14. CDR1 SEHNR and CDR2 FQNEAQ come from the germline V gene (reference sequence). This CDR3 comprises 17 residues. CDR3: CASSHADRALETGELFF. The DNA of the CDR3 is TGTGCCAGCAGCCACGCAGACAGGGCCCTCGAGACCGGGGAGCTGTTTTTT.

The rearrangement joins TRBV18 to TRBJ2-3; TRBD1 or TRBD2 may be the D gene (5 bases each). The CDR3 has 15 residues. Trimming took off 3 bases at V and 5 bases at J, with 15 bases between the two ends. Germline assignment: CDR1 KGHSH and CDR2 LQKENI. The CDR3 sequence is CASSPPGPLVDTQYF. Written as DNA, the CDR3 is TGTGCCAGCTCACCCCCGGGACCACTAGTAGATACGCAGTATTTT. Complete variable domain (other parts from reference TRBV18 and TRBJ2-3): NAGVMQNPRHLVRRRGQEARLRCSPMKGHSHVYWYRQLPEEGLKFMVYLQKENIIDESGMPKERFSAEFPKEGPSILRIQQVVRGDSAAYFCASSPPGPLVDTQYFGPGTRLTVL.

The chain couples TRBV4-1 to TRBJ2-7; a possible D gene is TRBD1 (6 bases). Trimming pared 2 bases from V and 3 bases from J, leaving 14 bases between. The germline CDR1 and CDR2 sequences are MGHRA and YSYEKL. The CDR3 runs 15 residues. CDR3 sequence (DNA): TGCGCCAGCAGCCAACCCGGGACAAAGAACTACGAGCAGTACTTC. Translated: CASSQPGTKNYEQYF.

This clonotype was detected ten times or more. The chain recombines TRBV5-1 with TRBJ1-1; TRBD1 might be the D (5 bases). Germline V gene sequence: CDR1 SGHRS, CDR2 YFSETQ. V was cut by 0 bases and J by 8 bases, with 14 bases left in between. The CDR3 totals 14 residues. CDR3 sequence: CASSLATGYYEAFF. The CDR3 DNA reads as TGCGCCAGCAGCTTGGCAACAGGTTACTACGAAGCTTTCTTT.

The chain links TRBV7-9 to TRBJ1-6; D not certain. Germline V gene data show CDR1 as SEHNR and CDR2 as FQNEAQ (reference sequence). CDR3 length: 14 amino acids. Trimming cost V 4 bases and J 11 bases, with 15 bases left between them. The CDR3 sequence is CASSSGLGDTPLHF. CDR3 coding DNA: TGTGCCAGCAGCTCGGGCCTCGGGGATACACCCCTCCACTTT.

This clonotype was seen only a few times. CDR3 sequence reads: CASSSDCGGNTQYF. The CDR3 DNA sequence: TGTGCCAGCAGTTCGGACTGCGGCGGGAATACGCAGTATTTT. The chain joins TRBV3-1 to TRBJ2-3; tentatively, D is TRBD2 (6 bases). Germline CDR1 reads LGHDT; CDR2 reads YNNKEL (reference sequence). This CDR3 has 14 residues. V gave up 6 bases and J gave up 7 bases, with 17 bases separating them.

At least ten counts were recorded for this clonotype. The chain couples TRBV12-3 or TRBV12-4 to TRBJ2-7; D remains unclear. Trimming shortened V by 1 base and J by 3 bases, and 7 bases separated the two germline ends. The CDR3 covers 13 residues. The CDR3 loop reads CASSLGSYYEQYF. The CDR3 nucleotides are TGTGCCAGCAGTTTAGGCAGCTACTACGAGCAGTACTTC.

The CDR3 sequence: CASSQVIGTNSYEQYF. As DNA, the CDR3 is TGTGCCAGCAGCCAAGTTATTGGGACTAACTCCTACGAGCAGTACTTC. The chain uses TRBV4-2 and TRBJ2-7, with TRBD2 identical over 7 bases. J lost 0 bases, V lost 1 base, and 6 bases had no gene match. The CDR3 runs to 16 residues. Per the germline V gene, CDR1 is LGHNA and CDR2 is YNFKEQ.

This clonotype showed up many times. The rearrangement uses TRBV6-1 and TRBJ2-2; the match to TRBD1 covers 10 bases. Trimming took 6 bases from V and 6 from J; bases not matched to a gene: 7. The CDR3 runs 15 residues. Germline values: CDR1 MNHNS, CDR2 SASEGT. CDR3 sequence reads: CASRTGGAGPGELFF. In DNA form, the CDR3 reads TGTGCCAGCAGGACAGGGGGCGCAGGCCCCGGGGAGCTGTTTTTT.

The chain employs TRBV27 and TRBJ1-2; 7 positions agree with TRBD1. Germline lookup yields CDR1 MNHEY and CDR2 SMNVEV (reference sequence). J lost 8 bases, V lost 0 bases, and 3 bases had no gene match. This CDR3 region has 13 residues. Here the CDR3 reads CASSLSGQYGYTF. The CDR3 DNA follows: TGTGCCAGCAGTTTATCGGGACAGTACGGCTACACCTTC.

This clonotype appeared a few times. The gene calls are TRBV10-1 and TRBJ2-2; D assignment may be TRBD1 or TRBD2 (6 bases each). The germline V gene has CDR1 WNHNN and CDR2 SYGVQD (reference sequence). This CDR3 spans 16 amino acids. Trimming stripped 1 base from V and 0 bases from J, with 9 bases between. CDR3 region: CASSEYRDSNTGELFF. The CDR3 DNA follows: TGCGCCAGCAGTGAGTACAGGGACTCGAACACCGGGGAGCTGTTTTTT.

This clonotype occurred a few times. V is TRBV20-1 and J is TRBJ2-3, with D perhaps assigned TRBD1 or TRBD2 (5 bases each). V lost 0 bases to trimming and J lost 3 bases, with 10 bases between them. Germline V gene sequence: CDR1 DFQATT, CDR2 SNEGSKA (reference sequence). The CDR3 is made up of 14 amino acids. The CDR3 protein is CSARDSGRTDTQYF. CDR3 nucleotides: TGCAGTGCTAGAGATTCGGGGCGGACAGATACGCAGTATTTT.

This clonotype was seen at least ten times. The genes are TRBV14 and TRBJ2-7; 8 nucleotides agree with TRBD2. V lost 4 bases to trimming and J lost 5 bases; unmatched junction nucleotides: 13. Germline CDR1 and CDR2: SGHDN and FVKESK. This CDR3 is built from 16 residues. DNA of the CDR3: TGTGCCAGCAGCCCCTTCGGGGAGAGCGGGAGTCACGAGCAGTACTTC. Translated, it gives CASSPFGESGSHEQYF.

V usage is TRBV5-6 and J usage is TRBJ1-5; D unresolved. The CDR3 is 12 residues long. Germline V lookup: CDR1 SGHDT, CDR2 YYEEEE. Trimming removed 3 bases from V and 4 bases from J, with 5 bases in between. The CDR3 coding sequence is TGTGCCAGCAGCTACGAGAATCAGCCCCAGCATTTT. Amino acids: CASSYENQPQHF.

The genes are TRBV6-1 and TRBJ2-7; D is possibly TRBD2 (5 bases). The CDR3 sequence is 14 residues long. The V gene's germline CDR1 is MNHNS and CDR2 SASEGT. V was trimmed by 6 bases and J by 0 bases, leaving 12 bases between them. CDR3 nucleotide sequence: TGTGCCAGCAGGTCCGGGATACACTCCTACGAGCAGTACTTC. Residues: CASRSGIHSYEQYF.

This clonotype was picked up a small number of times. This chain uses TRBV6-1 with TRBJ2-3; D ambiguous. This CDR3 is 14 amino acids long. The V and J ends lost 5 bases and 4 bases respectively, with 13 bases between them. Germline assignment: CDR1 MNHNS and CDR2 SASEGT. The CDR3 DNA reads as TGTGCCAGCAGTCCCGCCGCAGGTCCAGATACGCAGTATTTT. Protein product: CASSPAAGPDTQYF.

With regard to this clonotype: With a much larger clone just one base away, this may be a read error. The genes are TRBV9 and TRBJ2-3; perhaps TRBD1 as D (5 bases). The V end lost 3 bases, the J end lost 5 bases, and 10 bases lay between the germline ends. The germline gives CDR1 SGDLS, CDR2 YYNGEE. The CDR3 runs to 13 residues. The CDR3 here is CASSAVGRDTQYF. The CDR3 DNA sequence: TGTGCCAGCAGCGCCGTGGGGCGAGATACGCAGTATTTT.

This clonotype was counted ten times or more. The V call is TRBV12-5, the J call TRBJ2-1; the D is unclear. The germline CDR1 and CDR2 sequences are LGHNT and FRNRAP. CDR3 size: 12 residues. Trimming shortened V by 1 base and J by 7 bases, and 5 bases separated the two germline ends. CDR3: CASGLGGNEQFF. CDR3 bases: TGTGCTAGTGGTTTGGGAGGAAATGAGCAGTTCTTC.

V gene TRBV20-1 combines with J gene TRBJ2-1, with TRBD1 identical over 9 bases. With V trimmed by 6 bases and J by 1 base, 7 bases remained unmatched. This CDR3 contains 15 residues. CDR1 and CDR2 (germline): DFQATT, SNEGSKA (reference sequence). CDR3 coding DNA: TGCAGTGCAAGGACAGGGGTCGCATCCTACAATGAGCAGTTCTTC. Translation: CSARTGVASYNEQFF.